These 10 T cell receptor beta chains came from one sample sequenced in a study of T cell responses to AZD1222 COVID-19 vaccine. Produced via immunoSEQ multiplex PCR; TCRdb's table is partial and in-frame only. The repertoire holds 150,000 to 160,000 clones, with approximately 86% as singletons. Specimen: peripheral blood, collected after recovery from COVID-19. The receptors come from an adult who had recovered from COVID-19.

The V and J genes are TRBV11-2 and TRBJ2-2; unclear D gene. With 10 bases removed from V and 0 bases from J, the gap between germline ends came to 12 bases. CDR1 and CDR2 (germline): SGHAT, FQNNGV. The length of the CDR3 is 14 residues. The CDR3 reads CATSSGPNTGELFF. Written as DNA, the CDR3 is TGTGCCACCTCATCCGGGCCGAACACCGGGGAGCTGTTTTTT.

This clone was seen a few times. The chain couples TRBV6-1 to TRBJ1-5; D remains unclear. This CDR3 spans 19 amino acids. Germline V gene data show CDR1 as MNHNS and CDR2 as SASEGT. V was cut by 0 bases and J by 1 base, with 19 bases left in between. The CDR3 sequence is CASSEAGRWLVGSNQPQHF. As DNA, the CDR3 is TGTGCCAGCAGTGAAGCCGGTCGTTGGCTGGTGGGGAGCAATCAGCCCCAGCATTTT.

This sequence joins TRBV19 and TRBJ2-3; 9 bases match TRBD1. V was pared by 6 bases and J by 3 bases, with 13 bases of the junction left unmatched. Germline lookup yields CDR1 LNHDA and CDR2 SQIVND (reference sequence). The CDR3 has 17 residues. The CDR3 bases are TGTGCCAGTAGCCCGGGGAACAGGGGGCGCGGGACAGATACGCAGTATTTT. Translated, it gives CASSPGNRGRGTDTQYF.

V and J are TRBV24-1 and TRBJ2-1, with TRBD2 as a possible D gene (5 bases). CDR1 is KGHDR and CDR2 is SFDVKD in the germline V gene. V lost 1 base and J 2 bases, leaving 14 bases between the germline ends. The CDR3 spans 17 residues. DNA for the CDR3: TGTGCCACCAGTGATTTCGTGTCGGGAAGAGCCTACAATGAGCAGTTCTTC. Its protein product is CATSDFVSGRAYNEQFF.

CDR3 nucleotide sequence: TGTGCCAGTAGGATCCCGCAGGGATCACTCGGCTACACCTTC. It is translated as CASRIPQGSLGYTF. The genes are TRBV19 and TRBJ1-2; perhaps TRBD1 as D (5 bases). V lost 6 bases and J lost 8, with 19 bases in between. Germline V gene lookup returns CDR1 LNHDA and CDR2 SQIVND (reference sequence). The CDR3 runs 14 residues.

V usage is TRBV7-6 and J usage is TRBJ2-1; D gene uncertain. This CDR3 is built from 11 residues. With 0 bases removed from V and 15 bases from J, the gap between germline ends came to 9 bases. Germline V gene sequence: CDR1 SGHVS, CDR2 FNYEAQ. CDR3 sequence reads: CASSLAAIWFF. DNA of the CDR3: TGTGCCAGCAGCTTAGCGGCAATTTGGTTCTTC.

This chain connects TRBV4-2 to TRBJ2-7, with D hard to call. CDR1 and CDR2 (germline): LGHNA, YNFKEQ. This CDR3 contains 13 residues. V dropped 0 bases and J dropped 7 bases, with 10 bases sitting between them. As DNA, the CDR3 is TGTGCCAGCAGCCAAGAGATATTGCGGGAGCAGTACTTC. Its protein is CASSQEILREQYF.

The gene calls are TRBV19 and TRBJ2-7; 8 positions agree with TRBD2. The V and J ends lost 2 bases and 4 bases, in that order; junction bases with no gene match: 7. CDR1 is LNHDA, CDR2 SQIVND, per germline (reference sequence). The CDR3 is 15 amino acids. The CDR3 bases are TGTGCCAGTAGTATATTTGGTAGCGGGATGTACGAGCAGTACTTC. As protein: CASSIFGSGMYEQYF.

The V gene is TRBV5-6, the J gene TRBJ2-2, with a tentative D call TRBD1 (5 bases). Germline V CDR1 and CDR2: SGHDT, YYEEEE. There are 13 residues in the CDR3. V lost 4 bases, J lost 3 bases, and 7 bases lay in between. The CDR3 is CASSRQYTGELFF. Written as DNA, the CDR3 is TGTGCCAGCAGCCGACAGTACACCGGGGAGCTGTTTTTT.

The genes are TRBV7-3 and TRBJ1-1, with TRBD1 as a possible D gene (5 bases). Germline V gives CDR1 SGHTA, CDR2 FQGTGA. Trimming pared 2 bases from V and 3 bases from J, leaving 13 bases between. The length of the CDR3 is 15 residues. This CDR3 is CASSLVGAGDTEAFF. DNA of the CDR3: TGTGCCAGCAGCTTAGTGGGAGCGGGGGACACTGAAGCTTTCTTT.